These T cell receptor beta chains were read from a single sample in a study of T cell responses to AZD1222 COVID-19 vaccine. This table comes from immunoSEQ multiplex PCR, and its TCRdb copy is limited to in-frame clones, with some not included. Counted here are around 190,000 clones, roughly 90% occurring once; the ten biggest clones make up around 1.6%. This specimen consisted of peripheral blood, obtained 28 days after the second AZD1222 dose. These receptors came from an adult who received the AZD1222 COVID-19 vaccine. CDR3s include the opening cysteine and the closing phenylalanine or tryptophan. The D gene is left open where the match is weak. Clone size appears in some rows only: once, few, many, or a class for an expanded clone.

J: TRBJ1-5; D: NA; V: TRBV7-9; size: NA; DNA: TGTGCCAGCAGCCAAGAGGGGGGTGGAGGACAGCCCCAGCATTTT; CDR3: CASSQEGGGGQPQHF
J: TRBJ2-1; D: NA; V: TRBV2; size: once; DNA: TGTGCCAGCCACGGGACAAGGGTCCTTGATGAGCAGTTCTTC; CDR3: CASHGTRVLDEQFF
J: TRBJ1-2; D: NA; V: TRBV7-6; size: NA; DNA: TGTGCCAGCAGCTCTGGGCTTAACTATGGCTACACCTTC; CDR3: CASSSGLNYGYTF
J: TRBJ1-6; D: NA; V: TRBV9; size: NA; DNA: TGTGCCAGCAGCGTAGACGGCAGGGCGGAAAATTCACCCCTCCACTTT; CDR3: CASSVDGRAENSPLHF
J: TRBJ2-7; D: TRBD2; V: TRBV18; size: NA; DNA: TGTGCCAGCTCACTCCGGGGAGGGCAGGGCTACGAGCAGTACTTC; CDR3: CASSLRGGQGYEQYF
J: TRBJ1-6; D: NA; V: TRBV27; size: few; DNA: TGTGCCAGCCGTGTTAGACGGGGGACCGATTCACCCCTCCACTTT; CDR3: CASRVRRGTDSPLHF
J: TRBJ1-6; D: NA; V: TRBV2; size: NA; DNA: TGTGCCAGCAGGGGCGGGGCGAGCTCCTATAATTCACCCCTCCACTTT; CDR3: CASRGGASSYNSPLHF
J: TRBJ2-7; D: TRBD2; V: TRBV11-2; size: NA; DNA: TGTGCCAGCAGCTTATTCACTAGCGGGAGGGCCACCGAGCAGTACTTC; CDR3: CASSLFTSGRATEQYF
J: TRBJ2-7; D: NA; V: TRBV5-1; size: NA; DNA: TGCGCCAGCAGCTCCAGGCCGACACTAGCAACCACAACCTACGAGCAGTACTTC; CDR3: CASSSRPTLATTTYEQYF
J: TRBJ2-2; D: TRBD2; V: TRBV3-1/TRBV3-2; size: once; DNA: TGTGCCAGCAGCCAAGATGGGCTAGCGGGAGAAACCGGGGAGCTGTTTTTT; CDR3: CASSQDGLAGETGELFF
J: TRBJ2-1; D: TRBD1; V: TRBV11-2; size: NA; DNA: TGTGCCAGCAGCTCCTCCTACAGGGGTAATGAGCAGTTCTTC; CDR3: CASSSSYRGNEQFF
J: TRBJ2-5; D: NA; V: TRBV5-1; size: once; DNA: TGCGCCAGCAGCTTGGAGGGCGGGGAGACCCAGTACTTC; CDR3: CASSLEGGETQYF
J: TRBJ2-7; D: TRBD1; V: TRBV19; size: NA; DNA: TGTGCCAGTAGTCCAAGGACAGGGGGCGAATACGAGCAGTACTTC; CDR3: CASSPRTGGEYEQYF
J: TRBJ1-6; D: NA; V: TRBV7-2; size: NA; DNA: TGTGCCAGCAGCTTAACGCCAGGTTATAATTCACCCCTCCACTTT; CDR3: CASSLTPGYNSPLHF
J: TRBJ1-2; D: TRBD1; V: TRBV5-4; size: NA; DNA: TGTGCCAGCAGCCCGACAGGGTACTATGGCTACACCTTC; CDR3: CASSPTGYYGYTF
J: TRBJ2-5; D: TRBD1; V: TRBV5-1; size: NA; DNA: TGCGCCAGCAGCTTGGACCCGGGACAGGGTCGGGAGACCCAGTACTTC; CDR3: CASSLDPGQGRETQYF
J: TRBJ2-7; D: TRBD2; V: TRBV3-1/TRBV3-2; size: NA; DNA: TGTGCCAGCAGCCAAGCGCCCTGGGGCGGGAGGGCCCTCTACGAGCAGTACTTC; CDR3: CASSQAPWGGRALYEQYF
J: TRBJ1-1; D: NA; V: TRBV5-4; size: NA; DNA: TGTGCCAGCAGCTTCGGGCCAAGGGTGAACACTGAAGCTTTCTTT; CDR3: CASSFGPRVNTEAFF
J: TRBJ1-3; D: NA; V: TRBV6-4; size: NA; DNA: TGTGCCAGCAGTTCGGACGAGAACTCTGGAAACACCATATATTTT; CDR3: CASSSDENSGNTIYF
J: TRBJ1-1; D: NA; V: TRBV4-1; size: once; DNA: TGCGCCAGCAGCCGAACAACCGGGACCCGCCCGAACACTGAAGCTTTCTTT; CDR3: CASSRTTGTRPNTEAFF
J: TRBJ2-1; D: TRBD2; V: TRBV4-2; size: NA; DNA: TGTGCCAGCAGCCACCAACTAGCGGAGAGCTCCTACAATGAGCAGTTCTTC; CDR3: CASSHQLAESSYNEQFF
J: TRBJ2-1; D: TRBD2; V: TRBV7-3; size: once; DNA: TGTGCCAGCAGCTCTACCTCCCTAGCGGGGGGGGAGCAGTTCTTC; CDR3: CASSSTSLAGGEQFF
J: TRBJ2-5; D: NA; V: TRBV21-1; size: NA; DNA: TGTGCCAGCAGCAAAACGGCGTCGGAAGAGACCCAGTACTTC; CDR3: CASSKTASEETQYF
J: TRBJ2-3; D: TRBD1; V: TRBV19; size: NA; DNA: TGTGCCAGTAGTAGGGACAGGACCGGCACAGATACGCAGTATTTT; CDR3: CASSRDRTGTDTQYF
J: TRBJ1-2; D: NA; V: TRBV6-5; size: once; DNA: TGTGCCAGCAGTTTTGGGACATACAACTATGGCTACACCTTC; CDR3: CASSFGTYNYGYTF
J: TRBJ1-1; D: NA; V: TRBV19; size: once; DNA: TGTGCCAGTAGTATGCCAGGCCGAGGCACTGAAGCTTTCTTT; CDR3: CASSMPGRGTEAFF
J: TRBJ2-5; D: TRBD2; V: TRBV7-3; size: NA; DNA: TGTGCCAGCAGCTTAACTAGCGGGGCACAAGAGACCCAGTACTTC; CDR3: CASSLTSGAQETQYF
J: TRBJ1-3; D: TRBD1; V: TRBV9; size: NA; DNA: TGTGCCAGCAGCCGAGGGGACAGCTCTGGAAACACCATATATTTT; CDR3: CASSRGDSSGNTIYF
J: TRBJ1-1; D: NA; V: TRBV28; size: once; DNA: TGTGCCAGCAGTTTGTACTACCTAACGGGGGGGGCTGAAGCTTTCTTT; CDR3: CASSLYYLTGGAEAFF
J: TRBJ1-2; D: TRBD1; V: TRBV2; size: NA; DNA: TGTGCCAGCAGCGTTGCGGGACAGGGCCATGGCTACACCTTC; CDR3: CASSVAGQGHGYTF
J: TRBJ2-5; D: NA; V: TRBV6-6; size: NA; DNA: TGTGCCAGCAGTTACTCGGTCCCTAGCGTAGGAGAGACCCAGTACTTC; CDR3: CASSYSVPSVGETQYF
J: TRBJ1-1; D: NA; V: TRBV7-2; size: NA; DNA: TGTGCCAGCAGCTTCTCTGCAAGACTAGCTTTCTTT; CDR3: CASSFSARLAFF
J: TRBJ2-7; D: NA; V: TRBV20-1; size: NA; DNA: TGCAGTGCTACTAGAGACTACGAGCAGTACTTC; CDR3: CSATRDYEQYF
J: TRBJ2-6; D: NA; V: TRBV5-1; size: NA; DNA: TGCGCCAGCAGCCCATGGGTGGGGTCTCGCTTTGGGGCCAACGTCCTGACTTTC; CDR3: CASSPWVGSRFGANVLTF
J: TRBJ1-1; D: NA; V: TRBV4-1; size: NA; DNA: TGCGCCAGCAGCCAAGGGCGGATTCTGAGGGAACAGAACACTGAAGCTTTCTTT; CDR3: CASSQGRILREQNTEAFF
J: TRBJ1-2; D: TRBD1; V: TRBV19; size: NA; DNA: TGTGCCAGTAGTTCTCGGACAGGGGAGATCTATGGCTACACCTTC; CDR3: CASSSRTGEIYGYTF
J: TRBJ2-7; D: TRBD2; V: TRBV11-3; size: NA; DNA: TGTGCCAGCAGCTTAGGCGGGAGTTCCTACGAGCAGTACTTC; CDR3: CASSLGGSSYEQYF
J: TRBJ2-3; D: TRBD2; V: TRBV19; size: NA; DNA: TGTGCCAGCAGAAGCGGGGGAAGCACAGATACGCAGTATTTT; CDR3: CASRSGGSTDTQYF
J: TRBJ2-7; D: NA; V: TRBV11-2; size: NA; DNA: TGTGCCAGCACCCTGGGGAGAGGGAGCTCCTACGAGCAGTACTTC; CDR3: CASTLGRGSSYEQYF
J: TRBJ2-3; D: NA; V: TRBV6-5; size: NA; DNA: TGTGCCAGCAGTTACTCGGGGTGGGACACAGATACGCAGTATTTT; CDR3: CASSYSGWDTDTQYF
J: TRBJ2-1; D: TRBD1; V: TRBV4-1; size: NA; DNA: TGCGCCAGCAGCCAAACAGGGGGCCCGTACAATGAGCAGTTCTTC; CDR3: CASSQTGGPYNEQFF
J: TRBJ1-4; D: TRBD1; V: TRBV29-1; size: NA; DNA: TGCAGCGTATCCCCCGGACAGGGGAGGTATGAAAAACTGTTTTTT; CDR3: CSVSPGQGRYEKLFF
J: TRBJ1-2; D: NA; V: TRBV11-2; size: NA; DNA: TGTGCCAGCAGCTTAGTGGGACCGGGGTATGGCTACACCTTC; CDR3: CASSLVGPGYGYTF
J: TRBJ2-7; D: NA; V: TRBV5-1; size: NA; DNA: TGCGCCAGCAGCGGCCAGGGCTCCTACGAGCAGTACTTC; CDR3: CASSGQGSYEQYF
J: TRBJ2-1; D: NA; V: TRBV4-1; size: NA; DNA: TGCGCCAGCAGCCAAGAATTCGGACTCCCTATGGAGCAGTTCTTC; CDR3: CASSQEFGLPMEQFF